This T cell receptor (beta chain) is from a study of blood T cell repertoires in COVID-19. The wider study: The United States, Italy and Spain supplied acute and convalescent COVID-19 samples. Nucleic acid was either cDNA or gDNA, and it came from T cells, B-cell-depleted T cells, or PBMCs.

V dropped 3 bases and J dropped 2 bases, with 13 bases sitting between them. The CDR3 covers 15 residues. Germline V lookup: CDR1 KGHSH, CDR2 LQKENI. As handled by the study authors: Estimates of nucleated cell counts were drawn from the amplification of reference gene primers. Sequencing was performed with immunoSEQ multiplex PCR; in TCRdb, only in-frame clones are kept and a portion is missing. V, J and clone size derive from that table, while D and trimming were established from the DNA sequence. The table records fewer than 100,000 clones, around four fifths of them present only once. This receptor was identified in a human donor in a cohort sampled during active COVID-19. Sequencing was carried out using peripheral blood. The chain uses TRBV18 and TRBJ1-1; D may be TRBD1 (6 bases). The CDR3 sequence is CASSPSAGDNTEAFF. DNA of the CDR3: TGTGCCAGCTCACCGTCCGCAGGGGATAACACTGAAGCTTTCTTT.